This T cell receptor (beta chain) was retrieved from a study of T cells after somatic rescue of genetic block. Sequencing was performed with immunoSEQ multiplex PCR; in TCRdb, only in-frame clones are kept and a portion is missing. The sample shows 80,000 to 90,000 clones, 70% to 90% of them seen only once. The CDR3 is 16 residues long. With 5 bases clipped from V and 6 bases from J, the junction kept 7 bases outside the gene matches. Germline V lookup: CDR1 MNHEY, CDR2 SMNVEV (reference sequence). The sequence came from a woman under 30. This chain links TRBV27 with TRBJ2-5, with 15 positions matching TRBD2. Specimen: peripheral blood mononuclear cells (PBMCs). The CDR3 DNA reads TGTGCCAGCAGTGGACTAGCGGGAGGGCCGGGAAAGACCCAGTACTTC. This encodes CASSGLAGGPGKTQYF.